Sequencing of this T cell receptor beta chain was carried out in a study of identical twins. TCRdb recomputed calls from the 5' RACE reads with MiXCR, one row per CDR3 protein. This sample has 420,000 or so distinct CDR3 sequences; around a sixth occur once, and the top ten carry 10% to 15%. Overall study results and limits: Abundant beta clonotypes from cord blood bore fewer insertions; memory repertoires lacked this pattern. Out-of-frame alpha sequences common to twins exhibited an excess of low generation probability. Weaker excess twin sharing was observed in beta out-of-frame sequences.

Trimming cost V 3 bases and J 9 bases, with 12 bases left between them. CDR3 length equals 13 residues. Germline V gene lookup returns CDR1 MNHEY and CDR2 SVGEGT. Comments on this clonotype: Its antigen is still unknown.

Sequencing was performed on naive T cells sorted from blood. The chain joins TRBV6-2 or TRBV6-3 to TRBJ2-1; tentatively, D is TRBD2 (6 bases). This clonotype was obtained from a man between 50 and 59 years old in good health. The CDR3 here is CASSYRGGAEQFF. CDR3 DNA sequence: TGTGCCAGCAGTTATAGGGGAGGCGCTGAGCAGTTCTTC.